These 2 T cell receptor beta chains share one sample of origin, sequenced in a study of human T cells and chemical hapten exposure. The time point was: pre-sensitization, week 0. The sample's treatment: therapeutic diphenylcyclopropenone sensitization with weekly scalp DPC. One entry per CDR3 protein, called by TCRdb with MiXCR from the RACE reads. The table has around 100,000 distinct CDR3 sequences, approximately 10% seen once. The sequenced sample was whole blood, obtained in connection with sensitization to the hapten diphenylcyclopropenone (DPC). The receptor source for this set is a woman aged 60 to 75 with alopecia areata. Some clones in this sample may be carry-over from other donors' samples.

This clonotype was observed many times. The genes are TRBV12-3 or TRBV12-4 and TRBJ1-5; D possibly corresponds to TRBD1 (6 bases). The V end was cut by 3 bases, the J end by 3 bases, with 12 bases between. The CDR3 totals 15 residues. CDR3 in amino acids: CASSFRTGINQPQHF. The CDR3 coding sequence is TGTGCCAGCAGTTTTCGTACAGGGATCAATCAGCCCCAGCATTTT.

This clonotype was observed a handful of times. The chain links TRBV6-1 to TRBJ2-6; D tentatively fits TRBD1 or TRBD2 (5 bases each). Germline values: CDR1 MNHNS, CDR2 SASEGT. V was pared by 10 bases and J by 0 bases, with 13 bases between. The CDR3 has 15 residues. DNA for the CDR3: TGTGCCACCGGGGCCAGGGTCTCTGGGGCCAACGTCCTGACTTTC. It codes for CATGARVSGANVLTF.